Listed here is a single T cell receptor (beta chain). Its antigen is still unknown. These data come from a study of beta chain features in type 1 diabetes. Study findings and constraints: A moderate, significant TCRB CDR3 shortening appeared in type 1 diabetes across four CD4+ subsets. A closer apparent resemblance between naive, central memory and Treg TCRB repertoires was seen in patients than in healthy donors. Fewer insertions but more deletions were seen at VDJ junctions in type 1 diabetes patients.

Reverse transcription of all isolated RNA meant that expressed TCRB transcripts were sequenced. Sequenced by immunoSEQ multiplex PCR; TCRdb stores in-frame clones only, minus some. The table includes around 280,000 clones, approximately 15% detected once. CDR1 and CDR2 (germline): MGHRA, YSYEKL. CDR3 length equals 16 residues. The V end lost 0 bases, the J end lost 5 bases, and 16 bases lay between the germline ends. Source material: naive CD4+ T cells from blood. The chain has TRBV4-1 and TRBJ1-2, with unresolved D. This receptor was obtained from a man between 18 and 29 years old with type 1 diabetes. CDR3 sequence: CASSQDPGGPGYGYTF. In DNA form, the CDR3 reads TGCGCCAGCAGCCAAGATCCCGGAGGGCCGGGTTATGGCTACACCTTC.